These 31 T cell receptor beta chains originate from one sample sequenced in a study of T cell repertoires in cytomegalovirus infection. TCRdb re-called the reads through MiXCR, storing one row per CDR3 protein. There are tens of thousands of distinct CDR3 sequences in the sample; 3% to 4.5% occur only once, and 22% lies in the top ten. Specimen: PBMCs. Receptors originate from a human donor in good health (CMV status not recorded). Some clones in this sample may be carry-over from other donors' samples.

This chain links TRBV7-6 with TRBJ2-3, with D possibly matching TRBD1 (7 bases). Per germline, CDR1 SGHVS and CDR2 FNYEAQ. The V end lost 4 bases, the J end lost 5 bases, and 16 bases lay between the germline ends. CDR3 length equals 15 residues. CDR3 bases: TGTGCCAGCAGCTCTTCTGGGCAGGGGGGAGATACGCAGTATTTT. It encodes CASSSSGQGGDTQYF.

This clonotype has a count of ten or more. V is TRBV7-2 and J is TRBJ2-5, with 12 bases identical to TRBD2. The length of the CDR3 is 15 residues. Germline V lookup: CDR1 SGHTA, CDR2 FQGNSA. Trimming removed 2 bases from V and 4 bases from J; junction bases left unmatched: 2. The CDR3 sequence is CASSLKLAGGETQYF. The CDR3 nucleotides read TGTGCCAGCAGCTTAAAACTAGCGGGAGGAGAGACCCAGTACTTC.

This clonotype was seen repeatedly, ten times or more. V is TRBV7-2 and J is TRBJ1-1; D call uncertain. Trimming pared 0 bases from V and 2 bases from J, leaving 13 bases between. Germline CDR1 SGHTA, CDR2 FQGNSA. This CDR3 has 16 amino acids. CDR3 DNA: TGTGCCAGCAGCTTAGCGCAGGCCGGGCTTAACACTGAAGCTTTCTTT. Its translation: CASSLAQAGLNTEAFF.

This clonotype was detected ten times or more. The genes are TRBV7-2 and TRBJ1-4; unclear D gene. The V gene's germline CDR1 is SGHTA and CDR2 FQGNSA. V was trimmed by 5 bases and J by 11 bases, leaving 15 bases between them. The length of the CDR3 is 13 residues. CDR3 bases: TGTGCCAGCAGCCCAGGACTAGGACTCAAACTGTTTTTT. Protein sequence: CASSPGLGLKLFF.

This clonotype was counted ten times or more. The chain employs TRBV6-6 and TRBJ2-7; the D gene is possibly TRBD1 (5 bases). The CDR3 runs to 13 residues. Germline-derived CDR1 and CDR2 are MNHNY and SVGAGI (reference sequence). Trimming took 7 bases from V and 2 from J, leaving 12 bases between them. The CDR3 DNA sequence: TGTGCCAGCATCGACCCGGACACCTACGAGCAGTACTTC. Its translation is CASIDPDTYEQYF.

This clonotype has a count of ten or more. The chain couples TRBV7-2 to TRBJ2-1; perhaps TRBD2 as D (6 bases). The CDR3 covers 16 residues. From germline, CDR1 is SGHTA and CDR2 FQGNSA. Trimming shortened V by 4 bases and J by 7 bases, and 20 bases separated the two germline ends. The CDR3 DNA reads TGTGCCAGCAGCTCCCGGGGCGGGATATTCGGGAATGAGCAGTTCTTC. Its translation is CASSSRGGIFGNEQFF.

This clonotype was seen at least ten times. The CDR3 DNA sequence: TGTGCCAGCAGTCCGACAGGGGTGAACACCGGGGAGCTGTTTTTT. Translating it yields CASSPTGVNTGELFF. This chain links TRBV7-8 with TRBJ2-2; 8 nucleotides agree with TRBD1. The CDR3 runs to 15 residues. After removal of 6 bases from V and 1 base from J, the junction contained 4 bases not matched to a gene. Germline CDR1 is SGHVS and CDR2 is FQNEAQ.

This clonotype was picked up many times. For the CDR3, the DNA is TGTGCCAGCAGCCAAGTGAAGGCAGACGAGCAGTACTTC. Amino acid sequence: CASSQVKADEQYF. J is TRBJ2-7 and V is TRBV4-2; no definite D call. V was pared by 1 base and J by 5 bases, with 9 bases between. This CDR3 is built from 13 residues. Germline V gene lookup returns CDR1 LGHNA and CDR2 YNFKEQ.

This clonotype was detected many times. The V and J genes are TRBV6-1 and TRBJ2-7; no reliable D call. The germline V gene has CDR1 MNHNS and CDR2 SASEGT. CDR3 length: 14 amino acids. V was shortened by 2 bases and J by 7 bases, with 15 bases between the two germline ends. CDR3: CASSEFSFRAEQYF. The CDR3 nucleotides are TGTGCCAGCAGTGAATTCAGCTTTCGAGCGGAGCAGTACTTC.

The V and J genes are TRBV12-3 or TRBV12-4 and TRBJ2-5; no reliable D call. Trimming removed 3 bases from V and 5 bases from J, with 10 bases in between. The CDR3 is 13 residues long. Here the CDR3 DNA reads TGTGCCAGCAGTTTTATAGCCGCGGAGACCCAGTACTTC. Amino acid sequence: CASSFIAAETQYF.

This clonotype showed up many times. The chain has TRBV7-2 and TRBJ2-7; 7 bases agree with TRBD1. Germline CDR1 reads SGHTA; CDR2 reads FQGNSA. This CDR3 is built from 15 residues. J gave up 4 bases and V 1 base, and 7 bases lay outside the gene matches. This chain's CDR3 is CASSLGTQGQYEQYF. The CDR3 DNA reads as TGTGCCAGCAGCTTAGGAACACAGGGACAGTACGAGCAGTACTTC.

Many counts were recorded for this clonotype. The gene calls are TRBV7-2 and TRBJ2-4; 11 bases fit TRBD2. V lost 4 bases and J lost 6; bases outside the gene matches: 8. This CDR3 region has 16 residues. The germline gives CDR1 SGHTA, CDR2 FQGNSA. As DNA, the CDR3 is TGTGCCAGCAGCTCGAAACTAGCGGGGGACTCAAACATTCAGTACTTC. This gives the protein CASSSKLAGDSNIQYF.

This clonotype occurred many times. This chain uses TRBV6-2 or TRBV6-3 with TRBJ1-5; D gene ambiguous. Looked up from germline, CDR1 is MNHEY and CDR2 is SVGEGT. V gave up 4 bases and J gave up 4 bases, with 11 bases separating them. There are 14 residues in the CDR3. CDR3 sequence reads: CASSLLGRNQPQHF. The DNA of the CDR3 is TGTGCCAGCAGTTTATTGGGCAGAAATCAGCCCCAGCATTTT.

This clonotype was seen repeatedly, ten times or more. The chain is built from TRBV6-6 and TRBJ2-7, with 8 bases fitting TRBD2. The V segment lost 2 bases and the J segment 0 bases; nucleotides outside the gene matches: 9. There are 17 residues in the CDR3. Germline CDR1 reads MNHNY; CDR2 reads SVGAGI (reference sequence). The CDR3 region has the DNA TGTGCCAGCAGTTACCACACCATCAGCGGGGGCTCCTACGAGCAGTACTTC. It yields the protein CASSYHTISGGSYEQYF.

This clonotype was seen many times. The chain is built from TRBV5-1 and TRBJ2-5; D might be TRBD1 (7 bases). There are 15 residues in the CDR3. V dropped 4 bases and J dropped 2 bases, with 15 bases sitting between them. CDR1 is SGHRS and CDR2 is YFSETQ in the germline V gene. Here the CDR3 reads CASSVTGRMQETQYF. CDR3 in DNA: TGCGCCAGCAGCGTGACAGGGAGGATGCAAGAGACCCAGTACTTC.

This clonotype was observed many times. This chain links TRBV7-8 with TRBJ2-3; D is ambiguous. Trimming removed 1 base at V and 0 bases at J, with 5 bases between. CDR3 length equals 14 residues. The germline V gene has CDR1 SGHVS and CDR2 FQNEAQ. Here the CDR3 DNA reads TGTGCCAGCAGCTTAGTCCAGAGCACAGATACGCAGTATTTT. This encodes CASSLVQSTDTQYF.

This clonotype was seen at least ten times. One base away lies a much larger clone, so this may be a sequencing read error. The rearrangement joins TRBV7-2 to TRBJ2-3, with D perhaps matching TRBD2 (5 bases). The germline V gene has CDR1 SGHTA and CDR2 FQGNSA. The CDR3 is 11 amino acids. The germline V and J ends were trimmed by 4 bases and 7 bases, with 6 bases remaining between them. CDR3 sequence reads: CASSSGNTQYF. The CDR3 bases are TGTGCCAGCAGCTCCGGGAATACGCAGTATTTT. The variable domain in full, completed from reference TRBV7-2 and TRBJ2-3, reads GAGVSQSPSNKVTEKGKDVELRCDPISGHTALYWYRQSLGQGLEFLIYFQGNSAPDKSGLPSDRFSAERTGGSVSTLTIQRTQQEDSAVYLCASSSGNTQYFGPGTRLTVL.

At least ten counts were recorded for this clonotype. The chain employs TRBV7-3 and TRBJ2-3; 8 positions match TRBD2. There are 16 residues in the CDR3. V shed 5 bases and J 2 bases; nucleotides not matched to a gene: 9. From germline, CDR1 is SGHTA and CDR2 FQGTGA. The CDR3 DNA reads TGTGCCAGCAGCCCTCGGGTAGCGGGGAACACAGATACGCAGTATTTT. Its translation is CASSPRVAGNTDTQYF.

This clonotype was seen at least ten times. The V gene is TRBV2, the J gene TRBJ2-5, with a weak D call TRBD1 (6 bases). Trimming pared 4 bases from V and 0 bases from J, leaving 9 bases between. Germline V gene data show CDR1 as SNHLY and CDR2 as FYNNEI. The CDR3 has 14 residues. CDR3: CASSGTGYQETQYF. The CDR3 nucleotides are TGTGCCAGCAGTGGTACAGGGTACCAAGAGACCCAGTACTTC.

This clonotype was detected a few times. The chain recombines TRBV6-2 or TRBV6-3 with TRBJ2-7; 13 bases match TRBD2. This CDR3 is built from 16 residues. V shed 6 bases and J 2 bases; nucleotides not matched to a gene: 7. Germline V gene data show CDR1 as MNHEY and CDR2 as SVGEGT. The CDR3 nucleotides read TGTGCCAGCAGGAGGGGACTAGCGGGGCCCCCCTACGAGCAGTACTTC. Translating gives CASRRGLAGPPYEQYF.

This clonotype was found many times. The genes are TRBV28 and TRBJ1-2; no clear D. Germline V gene lookup returns CDR1 MDHEN and CDR2 SYDVKM. Trimming cost V 2 bases and J 1 base, with 5 bases left between them. The CDR3 covers 13 residues. The chain's CDR3 is CASSLRINYGYTF. The CDR3 DNA is TGTGCCAGCAGTTTACGGATTAACTATGGCTACACCTTC.

This clonotype occurred many times. The J gene is TRBJ2-1, the V gene TRBV6-2 or TRBV6-3; weak D call: TRBD2 (6 bases). V dropped 6 bases and J dropped 0 bases, with 9 bases sitting between them. Germline V gene lookup returns CDR1 MNHEY and CDR2 SVGEGT. The CDR3 has 14 amino acids. CDR3 coding DNA: TGTGCCAGCAGGCGGGACTCCTCCTACAATGAGCAGTTCTTC. Its translation: CASRRDSSYNEQFF.

The sample holds many counts of this clonotype. The gene calls are TRBV4-3 and TRBJ2-7; TRBD2 is a possible D gene (5 bases). Trimming stripped 4 bases from V and 2 bases from J, with 12 bases between. Germline CDR1 is LGHNA and CDR2 is YSLEER. CDR3 length: 14 amino acids. The chain's CDR3 is CASSRRPGTYEQYF. CDR3 sequence (DNA): TGCGCCAGCAGCCGCCGGCCGGGAACCTACGAGCAGTACTTC.

This clonotype appeared many times. The chain joins TRBV18 to TRBJ2-5, with 8 bases matching TRBD2. CDR1 is KGHSH, CDR2 LQKENI, per germline. The V and J ends lost 1 base and 3 bases, in that order; junction bases with no gene match: 13. The CDR3 has 18 residues. CDR3: CASSPLPPLLAAKETQYF. As DNA, the CDR3 is TGTGCCAGCTCACCACTCCCCCCACTACTAGCGGCCAAAGAGACCCAGTACTTC.

This clonotype was observed many times. The chain recombines TRBV7-2 with TRBJ1-1, with TRBD1 matching over 7 bases. CDR1 is SGHTA, CDR2 FQGNSA, per germline. The V gene end was trimmed by 4 bases and the J gene end by 5 bases; junction bases not matched to a gene: 10. The CDR3 loop spans 15 amino acids. The CDR3 sequence is CASSSQRGQGTEAFF. The CDR3 bases are TGTGCCAGCAGCTCGCAGAGGGGGCAGGGGACTGAAGCTTTCTTT.

This clonotype was observed many times. The chain employs TRBV7-2 and TRBJ1-5, with TRBD1 identical over 9 bases. CDR1 and CDR2 from the germline V gene are SGHTA and FQGNSA. The CDR3 extends over 13 amino acids. With V trimmed by 6 bases and J by 7 bases, 4 bases remained unmatched. This chain's CDR3 is CASSRDREQPQHF. CDR3 bases: TGTGCCAGCAGTCGGGACAGGGAACAGCCCCAGCATTTT.

This clonotype was seen at least ten times. The rearrangement joins TRBV4-3 to TRBJ2-7; a weak D match, TRBD2 (6 bases). Per germline, CDR1 LGHNA and CDR2 YSLEER. This CDR3 has 15 amino acids. V was cut by 0 bases and J by 3 bases, with 12 bases left in between. CDR3 DNA sequence: TGCGCCAGCAGCCAAGACCGGGGAGGCTACTACGAGCAGTACTTC. This sequence encodes CASSQDRGGYYEQYF.

This clonotype has at least ten counts. The chain joins TRBV7-2 to TRBJ2-7; TRBD1 or TRBD2 may be the D gene (5 bases each). The length of the CDR3 is 12 residues. Per germline, CDR1 SGHTA and CDR2 FQGNSA. Trimming pared 4 bases from V and 5 bases from J, leaving 9 bases between. This CDR3 reads CASSSGSHEQYF. The CDR3, as DNA: TGTGCCAGCAGCTCAGGGAGTCACGAGCAGTACTTC.

This sequence joins TRBV23-1 and TRBJ2-1; D is ambiguous. TRBV23-1 has ORF status, its function being uncertain. The CDR3 is 13 amino acids. V was cut by 2 bases and J by 3 bases, with 5 bases left in between. In DNA, the CDR3 is TGCGCCAGCAGTCAAGCCCACTACAATGAGCAGTTCTTC. Protein product: CASSQAHYNEQFF.

This clonotype has ten or more counts. The V call is TRBV7-2, the J call TRBJ1-2; 7 positions match TRBD1. The V gene's germline CDR1 is SGHTA and CDR2 FQGNSA. The V gene end was trimmed by 5 bases and the J gene end by 4 bases; junction bases not matched to a gene: 4. This CDR3 is built from 13 residues. CDR3 in amino acids: CASSGGQFYGYTF. In DNA form, the CDR3 reads TGTGCCAGCAGCGGGGGACAGTTCTATGGCTACACCTTC.

Ten or more counts support this clonotype. The chain recombines TRBV10-3 with TRBJ1-1, with 9 bases identical to TRBD1. This CDR3 spans 13 amino acids. Germline values: CDR1 ENHRY, CDR2 SYGVKD. With V trimmed by 10 bases and J by 3 bases, 6 bases remained unmatched. The chain's CDR3 is CATRRQGDTEAFF. CDR3 DNA: TGTGCCACCCGAAGACAGGGGGACACTGAAGCTTTCTTT.